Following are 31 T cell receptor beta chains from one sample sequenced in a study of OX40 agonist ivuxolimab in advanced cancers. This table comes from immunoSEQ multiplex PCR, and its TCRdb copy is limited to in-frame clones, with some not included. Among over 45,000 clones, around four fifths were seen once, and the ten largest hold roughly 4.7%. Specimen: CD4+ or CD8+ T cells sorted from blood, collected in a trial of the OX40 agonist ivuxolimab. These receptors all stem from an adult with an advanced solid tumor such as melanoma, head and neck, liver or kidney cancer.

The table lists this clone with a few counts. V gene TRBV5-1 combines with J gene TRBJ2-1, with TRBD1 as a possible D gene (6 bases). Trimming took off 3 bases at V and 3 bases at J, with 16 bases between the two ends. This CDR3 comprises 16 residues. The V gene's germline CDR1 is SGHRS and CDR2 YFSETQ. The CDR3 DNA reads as TGCGCCAGCAGCTCCCAAGGGGGTGGGGGCTACAATGAGCAGTTCTTC. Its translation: CASSSQGGGGYNEQFF.

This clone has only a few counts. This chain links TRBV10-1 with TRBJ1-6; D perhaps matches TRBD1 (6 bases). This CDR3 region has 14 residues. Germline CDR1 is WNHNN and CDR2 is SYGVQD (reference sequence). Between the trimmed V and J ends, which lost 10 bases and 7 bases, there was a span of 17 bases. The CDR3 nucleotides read TGCGCCACCAGAGAGGGCCAGGGGAATTCACCCCTCCACTTT. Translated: CATREGQGNSPLHF.

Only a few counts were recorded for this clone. Here the CDR3 reads CASRETYEQYF. The DNA of the CDR3 is TGTGCCAGCAGGGAGACCTACGAGCAGTACTTC. This chain joins TRBV28 and TRBJ2-7; no clear D gene. This CDR3 is built from 11 residues. V lost 6 bases to trimming and J lost 2 bases, with 5 bases between them. Germline V gives CDR1 MDHEN, CDR2 SYDVKM. Filled out from reference TRBV28 and TRBJ2-7, the complete variable domain reads DVKVTQSSRYLVKRTGEKVFLECVQDMDHENMFWYRQDPGLGLRLIYFSYDVKMKEKGDIPEGYSVSREKKERFSLILESASTNQTSMYLCASRETYEQYFGPGTRLTVT.

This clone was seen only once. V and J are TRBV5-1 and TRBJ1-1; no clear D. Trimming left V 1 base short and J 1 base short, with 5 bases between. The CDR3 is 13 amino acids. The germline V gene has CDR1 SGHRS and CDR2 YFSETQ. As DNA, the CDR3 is TGCGCCAGCAGCTTGACGGGGAACACTGAAGCTTTCTTT. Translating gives CASSLTGNTEAFF. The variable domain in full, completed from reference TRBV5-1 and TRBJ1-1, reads KAGVTQTPRYLIKTRGQQVTLSCSPISGHRSVSWYQQTPGQGLQFLFEYFSETQRNKGNFPGRFSGRQFSNSRSEMNVSTLELGDSALYLCASSLTGNTEAFFGQGTRLTVV.

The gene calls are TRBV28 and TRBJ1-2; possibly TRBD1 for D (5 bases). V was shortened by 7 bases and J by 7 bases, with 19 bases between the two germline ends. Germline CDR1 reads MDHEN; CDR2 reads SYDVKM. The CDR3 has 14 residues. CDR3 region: CASNPGGVVGGYTF. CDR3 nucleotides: TGTGCCAGCAACCCGGGGGGGGTGGTCGGTGGCTACACCTTC.

CDR3 in DNA: TGTGCCACCCAGGGGGGGGCAGTCTACAATGAGCAGTTCTTC. It specifies CATQGGAVYNEQFF. The chain uses TRBV6-6 and TRBJ2-1, with D perhaps given as TRBD1 or TRBD2 (7 bases each). CDR3 size: 14 residues. Looked up from germline, CDR1 is MNHNY and CDR2 is SVGAGI (reference sequence). Between the trimmed V and J ends, which lost 10 bases and 3 bases, there was a span of 16 bases.

CDR3 in amino acids: CASRPYAYEQYF. CDR3 nucleotides: TGTGCCAGCAGACCCTATGCCTACGAGCAGTACTTC. J is TRBJ2-7 and V is TRBV10-3; no reliable D call. CDR1 and CDR2 (germline): ENHRY, SYGVKD. The V end lost 10 bases, the J end lost 2 bases, and 12 bases lay between the germline ends. CDR3 length: 12 residues.

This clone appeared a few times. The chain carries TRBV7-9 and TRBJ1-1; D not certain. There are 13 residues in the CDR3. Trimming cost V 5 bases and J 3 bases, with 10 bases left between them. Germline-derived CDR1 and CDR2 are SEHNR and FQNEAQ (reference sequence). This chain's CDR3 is CASSLRADTEAFF. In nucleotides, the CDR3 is TGTGCCAGCAGCCTCAGAGCGGACACTGAAGCTTTCTTT.

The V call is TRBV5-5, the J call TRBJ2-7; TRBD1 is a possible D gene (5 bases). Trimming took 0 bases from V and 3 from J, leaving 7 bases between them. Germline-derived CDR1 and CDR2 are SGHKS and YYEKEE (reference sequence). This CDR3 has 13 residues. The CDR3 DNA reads TGTGCCAGCAGCTTGGGGACACGCTACGAGCAGTACTTC. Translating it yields CASSLGTRYEQYF.

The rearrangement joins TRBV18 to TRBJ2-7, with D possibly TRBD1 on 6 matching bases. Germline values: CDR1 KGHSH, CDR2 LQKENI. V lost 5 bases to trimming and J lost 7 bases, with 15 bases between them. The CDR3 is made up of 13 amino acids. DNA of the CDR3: TGTGCCAGCTCAGTAAACCCAGGGGATGAGCAGTACTTC. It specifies CASSVNPGDEQYF.

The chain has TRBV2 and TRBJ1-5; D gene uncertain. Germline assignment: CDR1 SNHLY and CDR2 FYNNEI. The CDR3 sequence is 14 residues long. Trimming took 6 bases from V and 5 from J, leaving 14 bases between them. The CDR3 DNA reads TGTGCCAGCAGAGCGGACGTAATAGATCAGCCCCAGCATTTT. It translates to CASRADVIDQPQHF.

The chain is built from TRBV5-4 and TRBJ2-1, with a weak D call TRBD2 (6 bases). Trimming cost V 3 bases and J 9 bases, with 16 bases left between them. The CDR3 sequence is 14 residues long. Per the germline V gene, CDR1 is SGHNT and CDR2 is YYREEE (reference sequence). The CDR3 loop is CASSSRAGGAEQFF. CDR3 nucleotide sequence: TGTGCCAGCAGCTCCCGGGCCGGGGGAGCTGAGCAGTTCTTC.

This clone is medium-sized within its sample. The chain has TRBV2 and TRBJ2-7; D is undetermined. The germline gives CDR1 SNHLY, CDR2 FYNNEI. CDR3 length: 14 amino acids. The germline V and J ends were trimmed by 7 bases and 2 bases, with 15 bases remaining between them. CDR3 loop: CASKIESTTYEQYF. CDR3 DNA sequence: TGTGCCAGCAAGATTGAGAGTACGACCTACGAGCAGTACTTC.

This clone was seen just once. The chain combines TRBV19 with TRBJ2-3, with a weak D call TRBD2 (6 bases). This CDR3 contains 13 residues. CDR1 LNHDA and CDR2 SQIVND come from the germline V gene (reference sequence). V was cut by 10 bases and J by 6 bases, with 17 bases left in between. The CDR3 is CATTGVGGDTQYF. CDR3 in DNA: TGTGCCACTACAGGTGTCGGGGGTGATACGCAGTATTTT.

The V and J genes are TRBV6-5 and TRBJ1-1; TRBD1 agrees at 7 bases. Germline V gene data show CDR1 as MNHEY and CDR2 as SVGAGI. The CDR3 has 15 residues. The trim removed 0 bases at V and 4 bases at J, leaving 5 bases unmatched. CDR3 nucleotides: TGTGCCAGCAGTTACTCGACAGGGCGGGGCACTGAAGCTTTCTTT. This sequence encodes CASSYSTGRGTEAFF.

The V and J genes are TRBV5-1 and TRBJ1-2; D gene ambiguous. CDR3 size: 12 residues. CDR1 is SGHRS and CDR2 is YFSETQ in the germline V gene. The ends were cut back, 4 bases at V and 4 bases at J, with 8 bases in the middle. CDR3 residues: CASSPEGYGYTF. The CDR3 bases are TGCGCCAGCAGCCCCGAGGGCTATGGCTACACCTTC.

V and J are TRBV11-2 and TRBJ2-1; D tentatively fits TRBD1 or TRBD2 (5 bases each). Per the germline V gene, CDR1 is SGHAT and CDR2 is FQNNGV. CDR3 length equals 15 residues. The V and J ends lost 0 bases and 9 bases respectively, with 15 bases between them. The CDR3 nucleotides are TGTGCCAGCAGCTTAGAGGCATTTGGGACGGGTGAGCAGTTCTTC. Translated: CASSLEAFGTGEQFF.

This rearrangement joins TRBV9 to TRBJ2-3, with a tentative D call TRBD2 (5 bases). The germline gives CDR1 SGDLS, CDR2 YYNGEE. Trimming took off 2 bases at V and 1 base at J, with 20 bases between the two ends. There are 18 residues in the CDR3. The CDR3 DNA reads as TGTGCCAGCAGCGTCGGGGTGGGCCAAAAATACGGCACAGATACGCAGTATTTT. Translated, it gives CASSVGVGQKYGTDTQYF.

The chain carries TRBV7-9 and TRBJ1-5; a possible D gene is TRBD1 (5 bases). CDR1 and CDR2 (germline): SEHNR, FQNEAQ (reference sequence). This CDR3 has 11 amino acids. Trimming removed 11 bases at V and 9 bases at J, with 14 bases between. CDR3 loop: CASGFDGPQHF. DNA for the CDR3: TGTGCCTCAGGGTTTGACGGGCCCCAGCATTTT. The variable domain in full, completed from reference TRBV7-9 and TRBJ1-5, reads DTGVSQNPRHKITKRGQNVTFRCDPISEHNRLYWYRQTLGQGPEFLTYFQNEAQLEKSRLLSDRFSAERPKGSFSTLEIQRTEQGDSAMYLCASGFDGPQHFGDGTRLSIL.

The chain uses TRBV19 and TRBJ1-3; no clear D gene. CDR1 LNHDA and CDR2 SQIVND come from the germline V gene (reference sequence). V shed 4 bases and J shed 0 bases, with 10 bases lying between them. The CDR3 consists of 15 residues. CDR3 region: CASSKGPVSGNTIYF. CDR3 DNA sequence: TGTGCCAGTAGTAAAGGACCCGTCTCTGGAAACACCATATATTTT.

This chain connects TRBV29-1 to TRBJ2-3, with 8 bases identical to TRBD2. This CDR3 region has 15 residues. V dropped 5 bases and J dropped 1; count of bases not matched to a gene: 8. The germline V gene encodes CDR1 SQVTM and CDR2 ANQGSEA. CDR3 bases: TGCAGCGTTACGGGAGGGCTATTGGGCACAGATACGCAGTATTTT. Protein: CSVTGGLLGTDTQYF.

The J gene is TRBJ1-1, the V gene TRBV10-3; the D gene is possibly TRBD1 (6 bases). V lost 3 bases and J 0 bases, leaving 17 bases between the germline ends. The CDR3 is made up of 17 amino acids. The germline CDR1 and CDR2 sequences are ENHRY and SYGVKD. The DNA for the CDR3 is TGTGCCATCAGTGATGCGGGACAAAGGGGGATGAACACTGAAGCTTTCTTT. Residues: CAISDAGQRGMNTEAFF.

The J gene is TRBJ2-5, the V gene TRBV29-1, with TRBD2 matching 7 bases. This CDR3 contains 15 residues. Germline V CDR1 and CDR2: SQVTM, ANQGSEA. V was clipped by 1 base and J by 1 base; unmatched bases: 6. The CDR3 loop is CSVEGGRGVQETQYF. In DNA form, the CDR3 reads TGCAGCGTTGAAGGCGGGAGAGGGGTCCAAGAGACCCAGTACTTC.

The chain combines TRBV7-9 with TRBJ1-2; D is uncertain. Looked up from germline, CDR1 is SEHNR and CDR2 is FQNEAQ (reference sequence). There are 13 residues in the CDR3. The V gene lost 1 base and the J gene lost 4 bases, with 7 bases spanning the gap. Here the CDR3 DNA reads TGTGCCAGCAGCTTAGGTAGCGGCTATGGCTACACCTTC. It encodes CASSLGSGYGYTF.

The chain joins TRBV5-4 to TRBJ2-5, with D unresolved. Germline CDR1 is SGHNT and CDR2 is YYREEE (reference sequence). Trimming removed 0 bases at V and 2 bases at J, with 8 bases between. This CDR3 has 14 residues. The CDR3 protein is CASSLGQFQETQYF. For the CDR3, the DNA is TGTGCCAGCAGCTTGGGGCAGTTTCAAGAGACCCAGTACTTC.

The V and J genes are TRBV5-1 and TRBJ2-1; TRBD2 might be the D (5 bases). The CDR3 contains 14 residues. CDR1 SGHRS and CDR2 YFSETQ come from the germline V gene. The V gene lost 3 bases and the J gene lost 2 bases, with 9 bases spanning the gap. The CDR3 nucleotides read TGCGCCAGCAGCTCCGCCGGGGCCTACAATGAGCAGTTCTTC. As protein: CASSSAGAYNEQFF.

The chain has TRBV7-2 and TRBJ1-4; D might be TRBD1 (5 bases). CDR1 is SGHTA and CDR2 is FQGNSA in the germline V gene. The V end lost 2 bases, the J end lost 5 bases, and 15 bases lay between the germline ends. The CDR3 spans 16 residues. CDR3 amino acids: CASSLFGGIGNEKLFF. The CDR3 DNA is TGTGCCAGCAGCTTATTCGGGGGTATCGGGAATGAAAAACTGTTTTTT. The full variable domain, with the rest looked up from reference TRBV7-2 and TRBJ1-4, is GAGVSQSPSNKVTEKGKDVELRCDPISGHTALYWYRQSLGQGLEFLIYFQGNSAPDKSGLPSDRFSAERTGGSVSTLTIQRTQQEDSAVYLCASSLFGGIGNEKLFFGSGTQLSVL.

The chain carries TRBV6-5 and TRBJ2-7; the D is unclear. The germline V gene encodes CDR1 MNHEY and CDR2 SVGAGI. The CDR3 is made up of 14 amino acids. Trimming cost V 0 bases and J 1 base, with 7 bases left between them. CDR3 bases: TGTGCCAGCAGTTACTCCCCGGAATCCTACGAGCAGTACTTC. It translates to CASSYSPESYEQYF.

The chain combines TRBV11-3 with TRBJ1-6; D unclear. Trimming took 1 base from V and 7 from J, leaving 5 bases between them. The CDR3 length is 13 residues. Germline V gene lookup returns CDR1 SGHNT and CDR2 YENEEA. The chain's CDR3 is CASSLGGNSPLHF. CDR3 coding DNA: TGTGCCAGCAGCTTAGGAGGGAATTCACCCCTCCACTTT.

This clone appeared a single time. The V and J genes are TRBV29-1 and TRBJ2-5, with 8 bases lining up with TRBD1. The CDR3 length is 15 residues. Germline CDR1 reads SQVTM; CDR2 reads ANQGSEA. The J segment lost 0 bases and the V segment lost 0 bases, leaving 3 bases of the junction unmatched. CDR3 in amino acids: CSVEDRGRYQETQYF. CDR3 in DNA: TGCAGCGTTGAAGACAGGGGGCGGTACCAAGAGACCCAGTACTTC.

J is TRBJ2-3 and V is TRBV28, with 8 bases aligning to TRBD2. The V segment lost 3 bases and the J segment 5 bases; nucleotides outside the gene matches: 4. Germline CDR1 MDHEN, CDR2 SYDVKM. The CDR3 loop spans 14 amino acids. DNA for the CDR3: TGTGCCAGCAGTTTCCCGGGACTAGGAGATACGCAGTATTTT. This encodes CASSFPGLGDTQYF.